These 6 T cell receptor beta chains originate from one sample sequenced in a study of CD8 T cells in ankylosing spondylitis. Points from the study as a whole: A TCR beta motif made of roughly eight highly homologous variants seemed typical of ankylosing spondylitis blood.

TCRdb reprocessed the 5' RACE reads with MiXCR, giving one entry per CDR3 protein. The sample contains around 220,000 distinct CDR3 sequences, around 20% of which appear only once. These receptors lack a known antigen. The sequencing sample was made of blood, either unsorted or a sorted T cell fraction (not recorded which). The receptors originated from a male donor with ankylosing spondylitis.

V is TRBV27 and J is TRBJ2-5; D not certain. V was clipped by 5 bases and J by 4 bases, with 14 bases between them. Germline values: CDR1 MNHEY, CDR2 SMNVEV (reference sequence). The CDR3 contains 14 residues. The CDR3 DNA reads as TGTGCCAGCAGTCCGGGCCCAAAGGGAGAGACCCAGTACTTC. Amino acid sequence: CASSPGPKGETQYF.

CDR3 bases: TGTGCCAGCAGCCCCACAGGGGGACTCTACAATGAGCAGTTCTTC. This translates into CASSPTGGLYNEQFF. The gene calls are TRBV5-5 and TRBJ2-1; TRBD1 matches at 8 bases. CDR1 is SGHKS, CDR2 YYEKEE, per germline (reference sequence). The CDR3 contains 15 residues. J gave up 3 bases and V 4 bases, and 6 bases lay outside the gene matches.

This clonotype showed up many times. The chain joins TRBV27 to TRBJ2-1; D is unresolved. This CDR3 has 14 amino acids. Germline lookup yields CDR1 MNHEY and CDR2 SMNVEV (reference sequence). V lost 2 bases to trimming and J lost 3 bases, with 8 bases between them. The CDR3 DNA reads as TGTGCCAGCAGTTTAGGTGGCGGCTACAATGAGCAGTTCTTC. Translated, it gives CASSLGGGYNEQFF.

This clonotype was found a few times. The gene calls are TRBV27 and TRBJ1-6; D is uncertain. V was clipped by 3 bases and J by 8 bases, with 14 bases between them. From germline, CDR1 is MNHEY and CDR2 SMNVEV (reference sequence). CDR3 size: 15 residues. CDR3 in amino acids: CASSFTPSTHSPLHF. CDR3 coding DNA: TGTGCCAGCAGTTTTACCCCCTCAACTCATTCACCCCTCCACTTT.

Comments on this clonotype: One end of the junction does not line up with germline, which may come from a read error. The chain has TRBV4-1 and TRBJ2-2; 7 bases match TRBD1. The CDR3 has 16 amino acids. CDR1 is MGHRA and CDR2 is YSYEKL in the germline V gene. CDR3 in amino acids: CSSSPAGTATAGELFF. The CDR3 DNA reads as TGCTCCAGCAGCCCAGCCGGGACAGCAACGGCCGGGGAGCTGTTTTTT.

The rearrangement uses TRBV6-5 and TRBJ2-2, with 9 bases fitting TRBD1. CDR1 is MNHEY, CDR2 SVGAGI, per germline. J gave up 6 bases and V 2 bases, and 10 bases lay outside the gene matches. The CDR3 loop spans 17 amino acids. CDR3 sequence (DNA): TGTGCCAGCAGTTACGACCCCCCAGACAGGGGGGCCGGGGAGCTGTTTTTT. Protein sequence: CASSYDPPDRGAGELFF.